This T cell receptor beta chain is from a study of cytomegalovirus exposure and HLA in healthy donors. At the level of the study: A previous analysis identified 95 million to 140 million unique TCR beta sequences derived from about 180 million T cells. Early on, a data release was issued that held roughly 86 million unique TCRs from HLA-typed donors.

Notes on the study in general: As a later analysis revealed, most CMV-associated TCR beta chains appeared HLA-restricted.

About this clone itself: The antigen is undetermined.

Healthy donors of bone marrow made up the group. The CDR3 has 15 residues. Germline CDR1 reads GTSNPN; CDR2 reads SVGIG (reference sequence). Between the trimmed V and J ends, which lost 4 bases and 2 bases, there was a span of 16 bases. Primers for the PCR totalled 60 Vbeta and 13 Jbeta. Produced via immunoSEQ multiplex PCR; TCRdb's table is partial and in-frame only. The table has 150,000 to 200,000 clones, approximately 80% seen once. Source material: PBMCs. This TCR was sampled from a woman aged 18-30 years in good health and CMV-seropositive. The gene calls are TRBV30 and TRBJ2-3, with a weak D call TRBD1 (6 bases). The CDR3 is CAWTRIGGPTDTQYF. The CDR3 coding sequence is TGTGCCTGGACCCGTATAGGGGGACCCACAGATACGCAGTATTTT.